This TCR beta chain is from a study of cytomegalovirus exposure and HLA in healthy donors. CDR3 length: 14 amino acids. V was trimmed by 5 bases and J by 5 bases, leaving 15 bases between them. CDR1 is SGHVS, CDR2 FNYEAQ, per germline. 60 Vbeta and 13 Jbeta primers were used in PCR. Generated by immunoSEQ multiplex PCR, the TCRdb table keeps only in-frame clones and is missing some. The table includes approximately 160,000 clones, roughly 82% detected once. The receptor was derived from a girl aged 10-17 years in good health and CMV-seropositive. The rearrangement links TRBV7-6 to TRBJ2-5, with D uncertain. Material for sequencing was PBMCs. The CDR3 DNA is TGTGCCAGCAGCCTAGAACCCGGGTCGGAGACCCAGTACTTC. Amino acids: CASSLEPGSETQYF. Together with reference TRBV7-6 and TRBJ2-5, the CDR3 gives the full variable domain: GAGVSQSPRYKVTKRGQDVALRCDPISGHVSLYWYRQALGQGPEFLTYFNYEAQQDKSGLPNDRFSAERPEGSISTLTIQRTEQRDSAMYRCASSLEPGSETQYFGPGTRLLVL.